This entry lists 16 T cell receptor beta chains sequenced from one sample in a study of shared clonotypes between healthy human individuals. The method was immunoSEQ multiplex PCR; TCRdb's version includes in-frame clones alone and lacks a portion of them. The data show 1,500,000 or so clones, 98% seen once. What was sequenced was naive CD4+ T cells sorted from blood. Stated subset: CD45RA+ positively selected. Receptors were obtained from a man under 40 in good health.

The chain combines TRBV28 with TRBJ2-7; a possible D gene is TRBD1 (5 bases). This CDR3 region has 11 residues. Looked up from germline, CDR1 is MDHEN and CDR2 is SYDVKM. V was cut by 4 bases and J by 8 bases, with 9 bases left in between. For the CDR3, the DNA is TGTGCCAGCAGTTCCCGACAGAAGCAGTACTTC. Its protein is CASSSRQKQYF. The variable domain in full, completed from reference TRBV28 and TRBJ2-7, reads DVKVTQSSRYLVKRTGEKVFLECVQDMDHENMFWYRQDPGLGLRLIYFSYDVKMKEKGDIPEGYSVSREKKERFSLILESASTNQTSMYLCASSSRQKQYFGPGTRLTVT.

V usage is TRBV5-4 and J usage is TRBJ2-3; D may be TRBD2 (5 bases). Germline CDR1 is SGHNT and CDR2 is YYREEE (reference sequence). This CDR3 has 14 residues. V lost 7 bases, J lost 6 bases, and 18 bases lay in between. This chain's CDR3 is CASGSWGEKDTQYF. For the CDR3, the DNA is TGTGCCAGCGGATCTTGGGGAGAGAAGGATACGCAGTATTTT. The full variable domain, its missing parts supplied by reference TRBV5-4 and TRBJ2-3, is ETGVTQSPTHLIKTRGQQVTLRCSSQSGHNTVSWYQQALGQGPQFIFQYYREEENGRGNFPPRFSGLQFPNYSSELNVNALELDDSALYLCASGSWGEKDTQYFGPGTRLTVL.

This sequence joins TRBV4-3 and TRBJ2-7; D remains ambiguous. The CDR3 contains 13 residues. Trimming took off 0 bases at V and 2 bases at J, with 5 bases between the two ends. Per germline, CDR1 LGHNA and CDR2 YSLEER. The CDR3 here is CASSQEQTYEQYF. Here the CDR3 DNA reads TGCGCCAGCAGCCAAGAACAGACCTACGAGCAGTACTTC.

The genes are TRBV28 and TRBJ2-7; TRBD2 agrees at 8 bases. CDR1 and CDR2 from the germline V gene are MDHEN and SYDVKM. V dropped 8 bases and J dropped 2; count of bases not matched to a gene: 8. The CDR3 is made up of 14 amino acids. CDR3 loop: CASRIAGNTYEQYF. The CDR3, as DNA: TGTGCCAGCCGAATAGCGGGAAACACCTACGAGCAGTACTTC.

The genes are TRBV7-7 and TRBJ2-3, with TRBD2 as a possible D gene (5 bases). Between the trimmed V and J ends, which lost 5 bases and 1 base, there was a span of 7 bases. Germline V gives CDR1 SSHAT, CDR2 FNYEAQ (reference sequence). The CDR3 has 13 residues. The CDR3 protein is CASSAGGTDTQYF. The CDR3 nucleotides are TGTGCCAGCAGCGCCGGGGGCACAGATACGCAGTATTTT.

The J gene is TRBJ2-7, the V gene TRBV11-2, with D perhaps matching TRBD1 or TRBD2 (5 bases each). The CDR3 is made up of 15 amino acids. Germline-derived CDR1 and CDR2 are SGHAT and FQNNGV. Trimming left V 1 base short and J 4 bases short, with 14 bases between. The CDR3 DNA is TGTGCCAGCAGCTTAGGATGGGGGATTGGATACGAGCAGTACTTC. It is translated as CASSLGWGIGYEQYF.

V usage is TRBV7-6 and J usage is TRBJ2-1; D might be TRBD2 (6 bases). Trimming removed 5 bases from V and 7 bases from J, with 30 bases in between. The length of the CDR3 is 19 residues. Per the germline V gene, CDR1 is SGHVS and CDR2 is FNYEAQ. CDR3 nucleotide sequence: TGTGCCAGCAGCCCCACCCCTCCGGGACTCAAAACGAATTTTAATGAGCAGTTCTTC. It translates to CASSPTPPGLKTNFNEQFF.

The chain links TRBV4-2 to TRBJ2-7; TRBD1 aligns across 8 bases. V shed 4 bases, J shed 6 bases, and the junction held 11 bases outside the gene matches. Germline loops: CDR1 LGHNA, CDR2 YNFKEQ. The CDR3 is 15 amino acids. CDR3 residues: CASSPRTGRTGEQYF. As DNA, the CDR3 is TGTGCCAGCAGCCCTCGGACAGGGCGGACTGGCGAGCAGTACTTC.

V is TRBV5-1 and J is TRBJ2-1, with 11 positions matching TRBD2. Looked up from germline, CDR1 is SGHRS and CDR2 is YFSETQ. CDR3 length equals 15 residues. The J segment lost 6 bases and the V segment lost 1 base, leaving 3 bases of the junction unmatched. The CDR3 region is CASSLTSGSRNEQFF. DNA for the CDR3: TGCGCCAGCAGCTTGACTAGCGGGAGTCGCAATGAGCAGTTCTTC.

CDR3 sequence: CASSVETGGATDTQYF. The CDR3 coding sequence is TGTGCCAGCAGCGTAGAGACAGGGGGAGCTACAGATACGCAGTATTTT. The chain recombines TRBV9 with TRBJ2-3; 9 nucleotides agree with TRBD1. The CDR3 consists of 16 residues. V shed 0 bases and J 3 bases; nucleotides not matched to a gene: 5. CDR1 is SGDLS, CDR2 YYNGEE, per germline.

V and J are TRBV7-8 and TRBJ2-5, with D perhaps assigned TRBD1 or TRBD2 (5 bases each). The CDR3 length is 17 residues. The V end was cut by 2 bases, the J end by 1 base, with 17 bases between. CDR1 is SGHVS and CDR2 is FQNEAQ in the germline V gene. Written as DNA, the CDR3 is TGTGCCAGCAGCTTAAGGGGATTAGCGCAATCCCAAGAGACCCAGTACTTC. As protein: CASSLRGLAQSQETQYF.

The chain joins TRBV27 to TRBJ2-1; tentatively, D is TRBD1 or TRBD2 (5 bases each). Germline-derived CDR1 and CDR2 are MNHEY and SMNVEV (reference sequence). V shed 6 bases and J shed 0 bases, with 12 bases lying between them. This CDR3 has 15 residues. CDR3 loop: CASSHAGSSYNEQFF. The CDR3 DNA sequence: TGTGCCAGCAGCCACGCAGGGAGCTCCTACAATGAGCAGTTCTTC.

The chain recombines TRBV18 with TRBJ2-2, with 8 bases identical to TRBD1. Per the germline V gene, CDR1 is KGHSH and CDR2 is LQKENI. The CDR3 sequence is 15 residues long. V was clipped by 4 bases and J by 4 bases; unmatched bases: 5. CDR3 amino acids: CASSLDRGGTGELFF. CDR3 nucleotide sequence: TGTGCCAGCTCACTCGACAGGGGAGGCACCGGGGAGCTGTTTTTT.

The chain carries TRBV10-3 and TRBJ2-1; no firm D call. CDR1 is ENHRY and CDR2 is SYGVKD in the germline V gene. The CDR3 is 13 amino acids. Trimming took off 2 bases at V and 8 bases at J, with 10 bases between the two ends. CDR3 loop: CAISEVDQDEQFF. In DNA, the CDR3 is TGTGCCATCAGTGAGGTAGATCAAGATGAGCAGTTCTTC.

The rearrangement uses TRBV19 and TRBJ1-3; D is unresolved. CDR3 length equals 11 residues. V lost 6 bases and J lost 8, with 8 bases in between. The germline V gene has CDR1 LNHDA and CDR2 SQIVND (reference sequence). In nucleotides, the CDR3 is TGTGCCAGTAGCAGAAGACACACCATATATTTT. Translated, it gives CASSRRHTIYF.

In regard to this clone: This same CDR3 is encoded by further DNA sequences in the sample. This chain connects TRBV18 to TRBJ2-7; D might be TRBD1 (6 bases). With 3 bases removed from V and 0 bases from J, the gap between germline ends came to 9 bases. CDR3 length: 14 residues. The V gene's germline CDR1 is KGHSH and CDR2 LQKENI. The CDR3 coding sequence is TGTGCCAGCTCACCTACAGGGAGCTCCTACGAGCAGTACTTC. It is translated as CASSPTGSSYEQYF.